The 20 T cell receptor beta chains below were found in one sample sequenced in a study of blood T cell repertoires in COVID-19. Clones were sequenced by immunoSEQ multiplex PCR, and TCRdb holds only the in-frame ones, with some missing. Here the sample spans under 250,000 clones, over 65% being singletons. The sequencing input was PBMCs or T cells enriched from blood (not recorded which). The source is a woman aged 55-70 years who had recovered from COVID-19.

V is TRBV19 and J is TRBJ1-2; TRBD1 is a possible D gene (5 bases). The CDR3 spans 17 residues. Trimming pared 5 bases from V and 8 bases from J, leaving 27 bases between. Per germline, CDR1 LNHDA and CDR2 SQIVND (reference sequence). CDR3 loop: CASSEDISGLGARGYTF. In DNA form, the CDR3 reads TGTGCCAGTAGTGAAGACATAAGTGGTCTAGGGGCGCGGGGCTACACCTTC.

This clone has more than one count but fewer than ten. The rearrangement uses TRBV5-1 and TRBJ1-5; possibly TRBD1 for D (6 bases). V was clipped by 4 bases and J by 7 bases, with 18 bases between them. This CDR3 region has 15 residues. The germline V gene has CDR1 SGHRS and CDR2 YFSETQ. CDR3 loop: CASSLGTTRGQPQHF. CDR3 DNA: TGCGCCAGCAGCCTCGGGACAACTCGGGGACAGCCCCAGCATTTT.

A remark on this clone: It is unclear where the CDR3 begins or ends on the DNA, so no DNA is shown, and the CDR3 is as TCRdb lists it. This CDR3 is CARPVGEGNSPLHF. V usage is TRBV21-1 and J usage is TRBJ1-6; the table calls TRBD1, which could not be checked here. TRBV21-1 is described as a pseudogene. Both ends counted, the CDR3 spans 14 residues.

The chain has TRBV5-1 and TRBJ2-3, with D possibly being TRBD2 (5 bases). The germline CDR1 and CDR2 sequences are SGHRS and YFSETQ. This CDR3 contains 16 residues. The V gene lost 0 bases and the J gene lost 1 base, with 12 bases spanning the gap. The CDR3 region is CASSLEASSGTDTQYF. The CDR3 DNA sequence: TGCGCCAGCAGCTTGGAGGCTAGCTCGGGCACAGATACGCAGTATTTT.

V gene TRBV19 combines with J gene TRBJ2-7; D may be TRBD1 (5 bases). This CDR3 has 14 residues. V lost 5 bases, J lost 0 bases, and 11 bases lay in between. In germline, CDR1 is LNHDA, CDR2 SQIVND (reference sequence). This CDR3 reads CASSVQASSYEQYF. As DNA, the CDR3 is TGTGCCAGTAGTGTACAGGCGTCCTCCTACGAGCAGTACTTC.

The J gene is TRBJ1-2, the V gene TRBV3-1 (or the pseudogene TRBV3-2); TRBD1 matches at 8 bases. Germline loops: CDR1 LGHDT, CDR2 YNNKEL (reference sequence). CDR3 length: 13 amino acids. V shed 4 bases, J shed 3 bases, and the junction held 1 base outside the gene matches. CDR3 sequence (DNA): TGTGCCAGCAGCCTGACAGGGGACTATGGCTACACCTTC. This encodes CASSLTGDYGYTF.

V is TRBV2 and J is TRBJ1-5; TRBD1 aligns across 7 bases. V dropped 6 bases and J dropped 4; count of bases not matched to a gene: 6. Germline V lookup: CDR1 SNHLY, CDR2 FYNNEI. The CDR3 length is 14 residues. In DNA, the CDR3 is TGTGCCAGCAGGACGGGACAGAAGAATCAGCCCCAGCATTTT. Its translation: CASRTGQKNQPQHF.

The rearrangement uses TRBV19 and TRBJ2-2, with TRBD1 identical over 7 bases. Germline V lookup: CDR1 LNHDA, CDR2 SQIVND (reference sequence). V shed 5 bases, J shed 1 base, and the junction held 4 bases outside the gene matches. This CDR3 is 15 amino acids long. The CDR3 region has the DNA TGTGCCAGTAGTGAGGGGGCCTTGAACACCGGGGAGCTGTTTTTT. Its protein product is CASSEGALNTGELFF.

V and J are TRBV6-5 and TRBJ2-7, with D perhaps TRBD2 (5 bases). Germline values: CDR1 MNHEY, CDR2 SVGAGI. The germline V and J ends were trimmed by 5 bases and 3 bases, with 14 bases remaining between them. The length of the CDR3 is 14 residues. The CDR3 nucleotides are TGTGCCAGCAGTAACAGCGGAATACTCTACGAGCAGTACTTC. It specifies CASSNSGILYEQYF.

The chain links TRBV7-9 to TRBJ2-7; 7 nucleotides agree with TRBD2. Per germline, CDR1 SEHNR and CDR2 FQNEAQ (reference sequence). The CDR3 length is 14 residues. Losses at the gene ends were 5 bases for V and 2 bases for J; bases not matched to a gene: 6. CDR3 in amino acids: CASSPGRPPYEQYF. The CDR3 DNA reads TGTGCCAGCAGCCCCGGGAGGCCTCCCTACGAGCAGTACTTC.

The J gene is TRBJ2-1, the V gene TRBV12-5; TRBD1 might be the D (6 bases). Germline V lookup: CDR1 LGHNT, CDR2 FRNRAP. Trimming stripped 6 bases from V and 4 bases from J, with 10 bases between. The CDR3 has 13 residues. The CDR3 sequence: CASGSTGYNEQFF. The CDR3 DNA sequence: TGTGCTAGTGGCTCTACAGGGTACAATGAGCAGTTCTTC. The variable domain in full, with the rest retrieved from reference TRBV12-5 and TRBJ2-1, is DARVTQTPRHKVTEMGQEVTMRCQPILGHNTVFWYRQTMMQGLELLAYFRNRAPLDDSGMPKDRFSAEMPDATLATLKIQPSEPRDSAVYFCASGSTGYNEQFFGPGTRLTVL.

The rearrangement links TRBV3-1 (or the pseudogene TRBV3-2) to TRBJ1-6; D might be TRBD1 (5 bases). Trimming pared 4 bases from V and 6 bases from J, leaving 10 bases between. Germline V gene lookup returns CDR1 LGHDT and CDR2 YNNKEL (reference sequence). The CDR3 sequence is 14 residues long. The CDR3 sequence: CASSPRQSNSPLHF. The DNA of the CDR3 is TGTGCCAGCAGCCCTAGACAGTCTAATTCACCCCTCCACTTT.

This clone has ten or more counts. V usage is TRBV7-2 and J usage is TRBJ1-5; 8 bases map to TRBD1. Losses at the gene ends were 2 bases for V and 5 bases for J; bases not matched to a gene: 5. The CDR3 extends over 15 amino acids. Germline values: CDR1 SGHTA, CDR2 FQGNSA. The CDR3 region has the DNA TGTGCCAGCAGCTTACAGGGGGCAATCTATCAGCCCCAGCATTTT. It yields the protein CASSLQGAIYQPQHF.

The chain has TRBV7-2 and TRBJ2-7; the D is unclear. V lost 5 bases and J 2 bases, leaving 10 bases between the germline ends. Germline CDR1 SGHTA, CDR2 FQGNSA. The CDR3 loop spans 13 amino acids. CDR3 in amino acids: CASSAGPPYEQYF. The CDR3 nucleotides are TGTGCCAGCAGCGCTGGGCCTCCCTACGAGCAGTACTTC.

V usage is TRBV6-1 and J usage is TRBJ2-3; the match to TRBD1 covers 9 bases. Germline trimming cut 2 bases from V and 4 bases from J; bases unmatched to any gene: 4. Per germline, CDR1 MNHNS and CDR2 SASEGT. CDR3 size: 15 residues. CDR3 protein: CASSEPGQGSDTQYF. CDR3 bases: TGTGCCAGCAGTGAACCGGGACAGGGCTCAGATACGCAGTATTTT.

This clone appeared a single time. The gene calls are TRBV19 and TRBJ1-1; 8 positions agree with TRBD1. The germline V gene has CDR1 LNHDA and CDR2 SQIVND (reference sequence). With V trimmed by 6 bases and J by 3 bases, 9 bases remained unmatched. CDR3 size: 15 residues. The CDR3 bases are TGTGCCAGTAGGCTTCAGGGGGCTCTGGACACTGAAGCTTTCTTT. This sequence encodes CASRLQGALDTEAFF.

This clone has only a few counts. This rearrangement joins TRBV19 to TRBJ2-2, with a tentative D call TRBD1 (7 bases). Trimming took 8 bases from V and 5 from J, leaving 15 bases between them. The CDR3 spans 14 residues. Germline V CDR1 and CDR2: LNHDA, SQIVND (reference sequence). CDR3 DNA sequence: TGTGCCAGTGGAGGGGGCGCAGGGACCGGGGAGCTGTTTTTT. Its protein product is CASGGGAGTGELFF.

This chain uses TRBV5-8 with TRBJ2-7; 9 bases line up with TRBD2. V shed 0 bases and J 3 bases; nucleotides not matched to a gene: 4. Germline V CDR1 and CDR2: SGHTS, YDEGEE. This CDR3 has 15 amino acids. CDR3 amino acids: CASSLERGAVYEQYF. The CDR3 nucleotides read TGTGCCAGCAGCTTGGAGCGGGGGGCTGTCTACGAGCAGTACTTC.

V gene TRBV5-1 combines with J gene TRBJ2-5, with 9 bases identical to TRBD2. Trimming removed 2 bases from V and 4 bases from J; junction bases left unmatched: 9. Per the germline V gene, CDR1 is SGHRS and CDR2 is YFSETQ. CDR3 size: 16 residues. The CDR3 bases are TGCGCCAGCAGCTTCACCTCCGCGGGGGGGAGAGAGACCCAGTACTTC. This encodes CASSFTSAGGRETQYF.

V is TRBV3-1 (or the pseudogene TRBV3-2) and J is TRBJ1-5, with 9 bases fitting TRBD1. Unmatched junction bases numbered 4, after V lost 0 bases and J lost 4 bases. This CDR3 has 16 amino acids. From germline, CDR1 is LGHDT and CDR2 YNNKEL (reference sequence). The chain's CDR3 is CASSQDGTGLNQPQHF. The CDR3 nucleotides read TGTGCCAGCAGCCAAGATGGGACAGGGTTAAATCAGCCCCAGCATTTT.